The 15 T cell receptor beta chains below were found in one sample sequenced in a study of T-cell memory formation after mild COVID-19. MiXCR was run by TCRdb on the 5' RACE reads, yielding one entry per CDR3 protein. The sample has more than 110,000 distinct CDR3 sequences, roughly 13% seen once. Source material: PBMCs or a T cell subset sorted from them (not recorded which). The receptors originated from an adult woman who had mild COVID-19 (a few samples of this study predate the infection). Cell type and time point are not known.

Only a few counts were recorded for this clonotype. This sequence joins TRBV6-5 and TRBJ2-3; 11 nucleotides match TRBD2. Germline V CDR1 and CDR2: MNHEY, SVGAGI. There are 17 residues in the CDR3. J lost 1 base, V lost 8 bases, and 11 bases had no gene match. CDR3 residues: CASGTSGRRLGTDTQYF. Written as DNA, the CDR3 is TGTGCCAGCGGGACTAGCGGCAGGAGACTGGGCACAGATACGCAGTATTTT.

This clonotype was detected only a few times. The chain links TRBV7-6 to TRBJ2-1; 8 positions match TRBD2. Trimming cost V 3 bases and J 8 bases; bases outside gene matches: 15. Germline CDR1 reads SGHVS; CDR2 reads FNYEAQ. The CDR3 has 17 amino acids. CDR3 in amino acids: CASSFSLARGDGDEQFF. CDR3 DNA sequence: TGTGCCAGCAGCTTCAGCCTAGCGCGGGGGGACGGCGATGAGCAGTTCTTC.

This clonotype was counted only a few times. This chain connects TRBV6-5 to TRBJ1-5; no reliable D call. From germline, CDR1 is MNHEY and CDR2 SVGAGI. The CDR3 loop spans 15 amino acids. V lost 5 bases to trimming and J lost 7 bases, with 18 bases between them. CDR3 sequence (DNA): TGTGCCAGCAGTCCCCGGGTAAGCCTGGGACAGCCCCAGCATTTT. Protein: CASSPRVSLGQPQHF.

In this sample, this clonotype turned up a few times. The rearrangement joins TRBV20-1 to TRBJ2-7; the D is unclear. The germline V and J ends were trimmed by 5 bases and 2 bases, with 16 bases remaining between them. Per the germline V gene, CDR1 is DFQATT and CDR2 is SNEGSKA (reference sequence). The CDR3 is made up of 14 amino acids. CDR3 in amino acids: CSAYGLPLTYEQYF. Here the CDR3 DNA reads TGCAGTGCTTATGGGTTGCCCCTTACCTACGAGCAGTACTTC.

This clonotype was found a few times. The CDR3: CARGAGSSYEQYF. The CDR3 DNA is TGTGCCAGGGGGGCAGGGAGCTCCTACGAGCAGTACTTC. The chain links TRBV21-1 to TRBJ2-7; TRBD1, the table's D call, was not compared with the DNA. TRBV21-1 represents a pseudogene. The CDR3 has 13 amino acids.

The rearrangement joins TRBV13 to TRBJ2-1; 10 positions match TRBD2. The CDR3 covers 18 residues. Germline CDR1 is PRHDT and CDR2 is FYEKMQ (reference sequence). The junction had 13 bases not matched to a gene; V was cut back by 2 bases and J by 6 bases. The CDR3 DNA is TGTGCCAGCAGCTTATCGGTGGGTACTAGGACTAGCGGCAATGAGCAGTTCTTC. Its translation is CASSLSVGTRTSGNEQFF.

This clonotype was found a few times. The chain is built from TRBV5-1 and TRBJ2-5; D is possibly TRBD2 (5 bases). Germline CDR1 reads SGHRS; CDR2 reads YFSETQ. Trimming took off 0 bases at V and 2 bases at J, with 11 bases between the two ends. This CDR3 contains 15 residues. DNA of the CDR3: TGCGCCAGCAGCTTGGGGCCGGGAACGCAAGAGACCCAGTACTTC. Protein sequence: CASSLGPGTQETQYF.

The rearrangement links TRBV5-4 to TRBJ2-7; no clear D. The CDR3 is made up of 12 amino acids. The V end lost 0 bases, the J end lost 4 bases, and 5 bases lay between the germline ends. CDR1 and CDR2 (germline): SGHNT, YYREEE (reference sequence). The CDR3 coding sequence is TGTGCCAGCAGCTTGGAGGGATACGAGCAGTACTTC. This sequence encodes CASSLEGYEQYF.

The CDR3 reads CASSQAETGNTEAFF. The CDR3 region has the DNA TGCGCCAGCAGCCAAGCAGAAACAGGTAACACTGAAGCTTTCTTT. The genes are TRBV4-1 and TRBJ1-1, with a weak D call TRBD1 (5 bases). Germline V gene lookup returns CDR1 MGHRA and CDR2 YSYEKL. Trimming stripped 1 base from V and 2 bases from J, with 11 bases between. The CDR3 spans 15 residues.

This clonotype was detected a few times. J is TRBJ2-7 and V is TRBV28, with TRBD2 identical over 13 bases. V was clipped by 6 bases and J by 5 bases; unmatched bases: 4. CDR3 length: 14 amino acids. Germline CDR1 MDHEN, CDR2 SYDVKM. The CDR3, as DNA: TGTGCCAGCAGGGGACTAGCGGGAACCCACGAGCAGTACTTC. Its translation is CASRGLAGTHEQYF.

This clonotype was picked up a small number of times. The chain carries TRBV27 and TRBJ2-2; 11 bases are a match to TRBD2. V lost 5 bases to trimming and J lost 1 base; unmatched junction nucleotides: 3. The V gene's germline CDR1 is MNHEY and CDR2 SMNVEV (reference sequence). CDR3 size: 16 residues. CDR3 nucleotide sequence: TGTGCCAGCAGTCCGGGACTAGCGGTGAACACCGGGGAGCTGTTTTTT. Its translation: CASSPGLAVNTGELFF.

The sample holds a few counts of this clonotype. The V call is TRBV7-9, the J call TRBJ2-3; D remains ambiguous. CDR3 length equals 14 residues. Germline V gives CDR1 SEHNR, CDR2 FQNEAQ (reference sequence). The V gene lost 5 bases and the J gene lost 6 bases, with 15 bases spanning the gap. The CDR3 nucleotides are TGTGCCAGCAGCCCTGGGCCCCGAACGGATACGCAGTATTTT. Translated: CASSPGPRTDTQYF.

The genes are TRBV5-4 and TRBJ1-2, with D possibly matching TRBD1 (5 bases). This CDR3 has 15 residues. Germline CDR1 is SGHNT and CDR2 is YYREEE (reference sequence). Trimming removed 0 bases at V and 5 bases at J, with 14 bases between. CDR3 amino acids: CASSLAIGTTYGYTF. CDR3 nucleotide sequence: TGTGCCAGCAGCTTGGCCATAGGGACCACTTATGGCTACACCTTC.

The CDR3 here is CASSLSSQGSKNIQYF. In nucleotides, the CDR3 is TGTGCCAGCAGCTTAAGCTCGCAGGGCTCCAAAAACATTCAGTACTTC. This rearrangement joins TRBV11-3 to TRBJ2-4; maybe TRBD1 (5 bases). The CDR3 is 16 amino acids. Trimming left V 2 bases short and J 2 bases short, with 13 bases between. The germline CDR1 and CDR2 sequences are SGHNT and YENEEA.

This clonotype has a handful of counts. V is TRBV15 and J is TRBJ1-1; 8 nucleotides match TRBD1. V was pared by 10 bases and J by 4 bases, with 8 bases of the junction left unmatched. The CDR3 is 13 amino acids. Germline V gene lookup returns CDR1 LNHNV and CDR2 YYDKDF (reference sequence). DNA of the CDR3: TGTGCCATCCAACAGGGGGTGGGCACTGAAGCTTTCTTT. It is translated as CAIQQGVGTEAFF.